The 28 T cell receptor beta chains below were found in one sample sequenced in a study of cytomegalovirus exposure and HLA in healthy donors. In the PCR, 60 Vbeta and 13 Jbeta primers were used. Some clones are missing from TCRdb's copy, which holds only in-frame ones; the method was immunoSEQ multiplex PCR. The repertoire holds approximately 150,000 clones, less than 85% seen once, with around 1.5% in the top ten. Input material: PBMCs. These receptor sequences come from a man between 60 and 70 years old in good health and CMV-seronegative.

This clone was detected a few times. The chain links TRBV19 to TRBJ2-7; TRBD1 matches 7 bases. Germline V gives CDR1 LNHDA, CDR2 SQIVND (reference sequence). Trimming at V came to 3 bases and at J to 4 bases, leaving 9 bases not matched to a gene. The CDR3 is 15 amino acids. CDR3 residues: CASSIGTGQPYEQYF. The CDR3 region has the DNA TGTGCCAGTAGTATCGGGACGGGACAGCCTTACGAGCAGTACTTC.

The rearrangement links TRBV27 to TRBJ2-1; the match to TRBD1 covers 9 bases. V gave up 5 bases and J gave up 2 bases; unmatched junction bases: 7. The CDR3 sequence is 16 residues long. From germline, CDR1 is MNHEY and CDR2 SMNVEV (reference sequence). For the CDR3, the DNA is TGTGCCAGCAGTAATAGGGGGACAGGGACCTACAATGAGCAGTTCTTC. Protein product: CASSNRGTGTYNEQFF.

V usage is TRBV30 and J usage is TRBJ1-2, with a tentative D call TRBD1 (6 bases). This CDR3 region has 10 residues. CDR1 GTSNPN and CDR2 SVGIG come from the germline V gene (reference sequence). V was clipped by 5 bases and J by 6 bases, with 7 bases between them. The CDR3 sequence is CAWGTNGYTF. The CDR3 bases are TGTGCCTGGGGGACAAATGGCTACACCTTC.

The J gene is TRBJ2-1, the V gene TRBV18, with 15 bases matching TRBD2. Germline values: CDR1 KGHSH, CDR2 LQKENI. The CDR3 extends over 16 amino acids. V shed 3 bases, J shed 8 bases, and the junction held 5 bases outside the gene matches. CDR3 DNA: TGTGCCAGCTCACCTCGGACTAGCGGGGGGGCCGATGAGCAGTTCTTC. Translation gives CASSPRTSGGADEQFF. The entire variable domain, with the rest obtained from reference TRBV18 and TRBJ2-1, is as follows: NAGVMQNPRHLVRRRGQEARLRCSPMKGHSHVYWYRQLPEEGLKFMVYLQKENIIDESGMPKERFSAEFPKEGPSILRIQQVVRGDSAAYFCASSPRTSGGADEQFFGPGTRLTVL.

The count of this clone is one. This CDR3 is CASSADRSNEQFF. The CDR3 nucleotides read TGTGCCAGCAGCGCCGACAGAAGCAATGAGCAGTTCTTC. This rearrangement joins TRBV7-2 to TRBJ2-1, with a possible D match to TRBD1 (5 bases). CDR3 length: 13 residues. The V gene's germline CDR1 is SGHTA and CDR2 FQGNSA. V lost 5 bases and J lost 6, with 11 bases in between. Full variable domain (outside the CDR3, taken from reference TRBV7-2 and TRBJ2-1): GAGVSQSPSNKVTEKGKDVELRCDPISGHTALYWYRQSLGQGLEFLIYFQGNSAPDKSGLPSDRFSAERTGGSVSTLTIQRTQQEDSAVYLCASSADRSNEQFFGPGTRLTVL.

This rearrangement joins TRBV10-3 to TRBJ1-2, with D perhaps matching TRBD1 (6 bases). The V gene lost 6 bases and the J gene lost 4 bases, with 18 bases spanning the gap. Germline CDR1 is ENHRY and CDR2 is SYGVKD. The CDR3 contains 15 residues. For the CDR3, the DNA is TGTGCCATCAGCCCCGGGACATTGGTCGTCTATGGCTACACCTTC. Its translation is CAISPGTLVVYGYTF.

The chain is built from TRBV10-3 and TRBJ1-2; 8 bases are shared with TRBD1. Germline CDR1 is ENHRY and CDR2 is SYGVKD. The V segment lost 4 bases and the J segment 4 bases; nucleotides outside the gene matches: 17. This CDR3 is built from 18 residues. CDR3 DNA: TGTGCCATCAGTGCCGTTTCACTGGGACAGGTGTCCGTCTATGGCTACACCTTC. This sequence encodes CAISAVSLGQVSVYGYTF.

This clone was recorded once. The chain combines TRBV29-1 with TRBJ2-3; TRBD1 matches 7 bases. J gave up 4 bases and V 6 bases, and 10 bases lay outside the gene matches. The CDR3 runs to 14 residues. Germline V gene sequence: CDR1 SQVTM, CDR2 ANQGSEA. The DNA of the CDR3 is TGCAGCGTCGCCCAAACAGGGGTTCCAGATACGCAGTATTTT. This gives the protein CSVAQTGVPDTQYF.

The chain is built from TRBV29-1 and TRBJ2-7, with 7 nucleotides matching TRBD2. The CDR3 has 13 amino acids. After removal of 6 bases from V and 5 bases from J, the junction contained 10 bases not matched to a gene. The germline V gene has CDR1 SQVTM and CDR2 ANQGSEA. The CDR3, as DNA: TGCAGCGTAGGCGGGAGTCCCATCCACGAGCAGTACTTC. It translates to CSVGGSPIHEQYF.

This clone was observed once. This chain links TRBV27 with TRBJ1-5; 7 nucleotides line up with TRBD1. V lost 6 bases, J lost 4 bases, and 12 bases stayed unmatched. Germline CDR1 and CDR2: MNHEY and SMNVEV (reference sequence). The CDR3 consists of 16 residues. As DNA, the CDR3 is TGTGCCAGCAGCCGGCAGGGGGATTGGCGAAATCAGCCCCAGCATTTT. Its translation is CASSRQGDWRNQPQHF.

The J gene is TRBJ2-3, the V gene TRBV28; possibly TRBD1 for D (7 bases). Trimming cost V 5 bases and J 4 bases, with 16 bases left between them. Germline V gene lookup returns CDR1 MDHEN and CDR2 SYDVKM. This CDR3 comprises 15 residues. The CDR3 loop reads CASSTRTGGSDTQYF. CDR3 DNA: TGTGCCAGCAGTACTCGGACAGGAGGGTCAGATACGCAGTATTTT.

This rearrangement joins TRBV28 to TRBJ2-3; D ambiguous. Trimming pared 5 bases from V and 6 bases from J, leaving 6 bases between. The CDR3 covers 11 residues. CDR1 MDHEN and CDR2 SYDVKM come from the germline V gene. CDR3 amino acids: CASSLTDTQYF. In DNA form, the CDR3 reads TGTGCCAGCAGTCTAACGGATACGCAGTATTTT.

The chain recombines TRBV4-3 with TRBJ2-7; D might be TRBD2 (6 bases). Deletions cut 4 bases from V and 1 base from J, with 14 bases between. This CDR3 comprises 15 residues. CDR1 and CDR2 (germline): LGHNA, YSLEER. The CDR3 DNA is TGCGCCAGCAGCCGATCGGGGGAGAGGTCCTACGAGCAGTACTTC. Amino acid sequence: CASSRSGERSYEQYF.

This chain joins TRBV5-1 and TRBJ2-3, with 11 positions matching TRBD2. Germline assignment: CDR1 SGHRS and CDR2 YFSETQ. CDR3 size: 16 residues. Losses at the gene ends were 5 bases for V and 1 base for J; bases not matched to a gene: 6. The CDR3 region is CASRASGRSGTDTQYF. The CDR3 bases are TGCGCCAGCAGGGCTAGCGGGAGGTCTGGCACAGATACGCAGTATTTT. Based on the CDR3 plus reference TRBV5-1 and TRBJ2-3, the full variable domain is KAGVTQTPRYLIKTRGQQVTLSCSPISGHRSVSWYQQTPGQGLQFLFEYFSETQRNKGNFPGRFSGRQFSNSRSEMNVSTLELGDSALYLCASRASGRSGTDTQYFGPGTRLTVL.

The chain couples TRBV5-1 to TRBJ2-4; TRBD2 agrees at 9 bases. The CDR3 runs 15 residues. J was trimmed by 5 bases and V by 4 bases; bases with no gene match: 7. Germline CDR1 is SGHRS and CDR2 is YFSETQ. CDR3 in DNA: TGCGCCAGCAGCCGAGGGGCGGGAGGGGAAAACATTCAGTACTTC. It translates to CASSRGAGGENIQYF.

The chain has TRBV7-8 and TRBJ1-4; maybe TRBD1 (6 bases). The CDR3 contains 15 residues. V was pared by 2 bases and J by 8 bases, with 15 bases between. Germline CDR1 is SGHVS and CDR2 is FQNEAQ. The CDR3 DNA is TGTGCCAGCAGCTTAACCACAGGGTATGGAGAAAAACTGTTTTTT. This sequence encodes CASSLTTGYGEKLFF.

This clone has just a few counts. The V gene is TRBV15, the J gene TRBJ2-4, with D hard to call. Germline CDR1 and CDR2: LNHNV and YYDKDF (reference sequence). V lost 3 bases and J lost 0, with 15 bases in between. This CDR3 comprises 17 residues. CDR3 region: CATSSIDKTLAKNIQYF. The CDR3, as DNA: TGTGCCACCAGCAGTATTGACAAAACTCTAGCCAAAAACATTCAGTACTTC.

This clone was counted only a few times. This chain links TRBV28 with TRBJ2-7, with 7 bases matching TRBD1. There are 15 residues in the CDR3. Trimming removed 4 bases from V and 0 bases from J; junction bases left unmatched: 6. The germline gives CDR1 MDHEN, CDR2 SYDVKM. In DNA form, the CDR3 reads TGTGCCAGCAGTTCCCCGGGACAGAACTCCTACGAGCAGTACTTC. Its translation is CASSSPGQNSYEQYF.

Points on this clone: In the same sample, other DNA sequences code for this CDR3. CDR3 sequence reads: CASSPAPTGPYEQYF. DNA for the CDR3: TGTGCCAGCAGCCCGGCACCTACAGGGCCCTACGAGCAGTACTTC. The chain combines TRBV7-2 with TRBJ2-7, with D maybe TRBD1 (6 bases). Trimming removed 5 bases at V and 2 bases at J, with 16 bases between. Germline V lookup: CDR1 SGHTA, CDR2 FQGNSA. CDR3 length: 15 residues.

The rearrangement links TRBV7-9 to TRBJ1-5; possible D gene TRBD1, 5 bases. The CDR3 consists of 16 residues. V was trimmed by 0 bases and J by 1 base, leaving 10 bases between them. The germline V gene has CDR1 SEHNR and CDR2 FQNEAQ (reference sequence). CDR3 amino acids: CASSLAGAGSNQPQHF. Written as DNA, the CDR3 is TGTGCCAGCAGCTTAGCAGGGGCCGGGAGCAATCAGCCCCAGCATTTT.

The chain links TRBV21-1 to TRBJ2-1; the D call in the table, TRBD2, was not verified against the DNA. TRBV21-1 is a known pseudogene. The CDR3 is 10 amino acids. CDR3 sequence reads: CASSPYEQFF. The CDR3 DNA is TGTGCCAGCAGCCCCTATGAGCAGTTCTTC.

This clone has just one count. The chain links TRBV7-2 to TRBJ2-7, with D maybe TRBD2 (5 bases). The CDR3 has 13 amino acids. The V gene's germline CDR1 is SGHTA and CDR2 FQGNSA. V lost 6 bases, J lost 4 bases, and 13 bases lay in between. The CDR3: CASSPAVRYEQYF. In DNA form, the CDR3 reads TGTGCCAGCAGTCCAGCGGTTCGGTACGAGCAGTACTTC.

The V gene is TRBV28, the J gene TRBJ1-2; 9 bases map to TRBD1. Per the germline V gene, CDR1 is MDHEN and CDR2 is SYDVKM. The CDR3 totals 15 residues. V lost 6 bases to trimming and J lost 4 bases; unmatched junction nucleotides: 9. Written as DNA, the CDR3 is TGTGCCAGCAGCCCCCGGGACAGGGTATCCTATGGCTACACCTTC. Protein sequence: CASSPRDRVSYGYTF.

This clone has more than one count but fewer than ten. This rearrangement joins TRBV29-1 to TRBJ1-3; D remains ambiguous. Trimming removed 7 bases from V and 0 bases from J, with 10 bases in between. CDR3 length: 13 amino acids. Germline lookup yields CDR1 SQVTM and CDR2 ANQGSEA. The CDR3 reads CSAETVSGNTIYF. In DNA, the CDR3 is TGCAGCGCCGAAACAGTCTCTGGAAACACCATATATTTT.

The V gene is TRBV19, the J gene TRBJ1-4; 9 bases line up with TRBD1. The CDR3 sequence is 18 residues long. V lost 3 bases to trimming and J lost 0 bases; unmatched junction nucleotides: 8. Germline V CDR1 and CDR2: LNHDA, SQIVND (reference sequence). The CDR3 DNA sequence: TGTGCCAGTAGTATTTTGGGGACAGGGTTTACAACTAATGAAAAACTGTTTTTT. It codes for CASSILGTGFTTNEKLFF.

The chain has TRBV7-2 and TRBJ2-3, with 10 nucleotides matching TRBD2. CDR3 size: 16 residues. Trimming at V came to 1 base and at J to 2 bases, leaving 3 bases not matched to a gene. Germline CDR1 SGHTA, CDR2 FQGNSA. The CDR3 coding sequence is TGTGCCAGCAGCTTAGGGCTAGCGGGGGTCACAGATACGCAGTATTTT. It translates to CASSLGLAGVTDTQYF.

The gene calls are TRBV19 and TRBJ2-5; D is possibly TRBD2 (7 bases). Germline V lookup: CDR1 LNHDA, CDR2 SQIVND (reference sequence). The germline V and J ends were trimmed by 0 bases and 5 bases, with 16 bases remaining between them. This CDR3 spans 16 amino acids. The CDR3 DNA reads TGTGCCAGTAGTATAGAGGGGGCGGGAGTCCACGAGACCCAGTACTTC. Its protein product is CASSIEGAGVHETQYF.

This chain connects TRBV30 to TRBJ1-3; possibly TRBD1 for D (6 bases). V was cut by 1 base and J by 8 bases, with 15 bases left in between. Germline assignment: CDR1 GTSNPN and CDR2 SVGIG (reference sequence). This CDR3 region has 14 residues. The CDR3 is CAWSAGGGVDTIYF. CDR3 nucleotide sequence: TGTGCCTGGAGTGCGGGGGGCGGCGTGGACACCATATATTTT.